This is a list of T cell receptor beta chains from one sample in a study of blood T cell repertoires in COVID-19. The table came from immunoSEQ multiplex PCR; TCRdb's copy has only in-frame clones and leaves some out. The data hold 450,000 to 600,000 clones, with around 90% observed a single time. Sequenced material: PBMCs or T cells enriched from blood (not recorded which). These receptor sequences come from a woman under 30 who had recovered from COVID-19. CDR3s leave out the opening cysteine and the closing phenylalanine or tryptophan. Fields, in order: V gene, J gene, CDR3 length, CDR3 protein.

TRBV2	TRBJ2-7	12	ASRGGLAAEEQY
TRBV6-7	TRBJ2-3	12	ASSPGERTDTQY
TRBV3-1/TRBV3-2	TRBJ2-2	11	ASCPRVPGELF
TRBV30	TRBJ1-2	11	AWNLYGTDGYT
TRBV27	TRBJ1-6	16	ASSSSRTEVFYNSPLH
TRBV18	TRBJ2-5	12	ASSPGQGEETQY
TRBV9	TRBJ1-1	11	ASRGGMNTEAF
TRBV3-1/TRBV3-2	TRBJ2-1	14	ASSPLAGNSYNEQF
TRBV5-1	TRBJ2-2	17	ASSLELASPPSNTGELF
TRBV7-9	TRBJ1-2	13	ASSPTGGADYGYT
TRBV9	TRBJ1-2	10	ASSVEDGTAA
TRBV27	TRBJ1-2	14	ASSLSPPTGGRGYT
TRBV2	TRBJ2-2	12	ASRSSSTTGELF
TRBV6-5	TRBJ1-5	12	ASSYIGVNQPQH
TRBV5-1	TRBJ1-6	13	ASRGGDDYNSPLH
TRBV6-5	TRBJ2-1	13	ASSGVRGSYNEQF
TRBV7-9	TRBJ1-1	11	ASSLVSESEAF
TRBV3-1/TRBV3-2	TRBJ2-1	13	ASSHSTGVYNEQF
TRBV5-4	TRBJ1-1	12	ASSLSPGGTEAF
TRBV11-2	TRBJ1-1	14	ASSWGVGTGYTEAF
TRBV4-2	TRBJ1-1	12	ASSHEHENTEAF
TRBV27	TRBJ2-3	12	ASSLDRGGDTQY
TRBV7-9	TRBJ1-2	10	ASSLYREGYT
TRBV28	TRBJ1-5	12	ASSLPLSNQPQH
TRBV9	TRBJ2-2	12	ASSQGHNTGELF
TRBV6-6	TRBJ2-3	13	ASSFEGAMTDTQY
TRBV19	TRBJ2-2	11	ASKPQNTGELF
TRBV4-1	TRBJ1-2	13	ASSQEAEGAYGYT
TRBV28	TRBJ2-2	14	ASTHPRGGVTGELF
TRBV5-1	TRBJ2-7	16	ASSLTMQGAGGSYEQY
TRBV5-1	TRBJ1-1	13	ASSIGGALNTEAF
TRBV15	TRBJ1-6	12	ATSPRRRLSPLH
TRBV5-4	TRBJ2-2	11	ASSFQNTGELF
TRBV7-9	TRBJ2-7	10	AGSYTGTEQY
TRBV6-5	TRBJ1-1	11	ASCSGFGTEAF
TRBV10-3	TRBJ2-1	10	ATGGPYNEQF